Included here is one T cell receptor (beta chain) sequence, with context. The antigen is unknown. Per germline, CDR1 LGHNA and CDR2 YNFKEQ. Trimming removed 1 base from V and 0 bases from J, with 16 bases in between. The CDR3 totals 18 residues. This sample is drawn from a study of blood T cells in healthy people across ages. The study, taken as a whole, reports: Diversity figures derived from one million T cells were judged to underestimate the true value.

Peripheral blood was drawn, approximately 10 milliliters per donor. Per-sample PBMC isolation yielded at least 7 million cells. Then a second PCR, running roughly 7 to 11 cycles, was carried out with a sample-barcoded 5' primer and a J-beta primer mix. TCRdb used MiXCR to reprocess the 5' RACE reads, holding one entry per CDR3 protein. The repertoire holds over 1.5 million distinct CDR3 sequences, around 50% seen once, with over 2% in the top ten. The rearrangement uses TRBV4-2 and TRBJ2-1; no clear D gene. Material for sequencing was blood. This clonotype was sampled from a woman between 40 and 55 years old in good health. In nucleotides, the CDR3 is TGTGCCAGCAGCCAAGTTCAGGTTGGACGGAGCTCCTACAATGAGCAGTTCTTC. This codes for CASSQVQVGRSSYNEQFF.